This T cell receptor beta chain was identified in a study of vaccination and CD4 T cells after COVID-19. Sequenced with the Oncomine TCR Beta short-read assay was DNA taken from cultured CD4+ T cells. TCRdb reprocessed the PCR reads via MiXCR and lists one record per CDR3 protein. The sample comprises some 6,600 distinct CDR3 sequences, about 45% of which are singletons, and 20% to 25% rests with the top ten. The CDR3 covers 14 residues. The V end lost 0 bases, the J end lost 4 bases, and 9 bases lay between the germline ends. Germline CDR1 and CDR2: SGHTA and FQGNSA. Comments on this clonotype: No antigen is known for it.

As for treatment: approximately 9-day PBMC culture with coronavirus spike peptide pools or control peptides (ViraFEST assay). The unexposed donor's CD4+ T cells were collected before the COVID-19 pandemic (2011-2018). The clonotype was recovered from a human donor in good health. The chain links TRBV7-2 to TRBJ2-5; D perhaps matches TRBD2 (7 bases). The source material was CD4+ T cells from blood, cultured in vitro. CDR3 sequence (DNA): TGTGCCAGCAGCTTAGCGGGGGGGCCAGAGACCCAGTACTTC. Protein: CASSLAGGPETQYF.